This T cell receptor (beta chain) was retrieved from a study of cytomegalovirus exposure and HLA in healthy donors. The PCR contained 60 Vbeta and 13 Jbeta primers. TCRdb's copy holds only in-frame clones and misses some; the assay was immunoSEQ multiplex PCR. The sample gives 210,000 or so clones, around 80% of which show up once; under 0.85% is in the top ten. The sequence was collected from a boy between 2 and 15 years old in good health and CMV-seronegative. The sequencing input was PBMCs.

The CDR3 DNA reads as TGTGCCAGTAGGACGTGGGGGGGTTTGAACACTGAAGCTTTCTTT. It yields the protein CASRTWGGLNTEAFF. The chain links TRBV19 to TRBJ1-1, with TRBD1 as a possible D gene (5 bases). The CDR3 is 15 amino acids. V gave up 6 bases and J gave up 0 bases, with 14 bases separating them. Germline CDR1 and CDR2: LNHDA and SQIVND (reference sequence).